This is a list of T cell receptor beta chains from one sample in a study of blood T cell repertoires in COVID-19. Sequenced by immunoSEQ multiplex PCR; TCRdb stores in-frame clones only, minus some. Of 100,000 or so clones listed, around 87% are singletons. Sequencing was performed on peripheral blood. Receptors were obtained from a woman aged 25 to 45 with acute or convalescent COVID-19. Both conserved end residues are part of each CDR3. D genes are given only for firm matches. A row's size may be missing; if present it is once, few, many or a size class.

j_gene	len	d_gene	v_gene	abundance	CDR3aa	CDR3nt
TRBJ1-2	13	-	TRBV9	-	CASSVAQSYGYTF	TGTGCCAGCAGCGTAGCCCAGTCATATGGCTACACCTTC
TRBJ1-2	11	-	TRBV29-1	-	CSVPRDGGSTF	TGCAGCGTTCCCCGGGACGGGGGTTCGACCTTC
TRBJ2-1	17	TRBD2	TRBV5-1	-	CASSLGVAGDGYNEQFF	TGCGCCAGCAGCTTGGGTGTAGCGGGGGATGGCTACAATGAGCAGTTCTTC
TRBJ1-2	10	-	TRBV20-1	-	CSLRRESYTF	TGCAGTTTACGACGGGAGAGCTACACCTTC
TRBJ2-7	15	-	TRBV10-1	few	CASSESRSLGHEQYF	TGCGCCAGCAGTGAGTCCCGGTCCTTGGGCCACGAGCAGTACTTC
TRBJ2-3	16	-	TRBV3-1/TRBV3-2	-	CASSPFAGERTDTQYF	TGTGCCAGCAGCCCCTTTGCGGGCGAACGCACAGATACGCAGTATTTT
TRBJ2-7	14	-	TRBV27	-	CASSLRGSLNEQYF	TGTGCCAGCAGTTTAAGGGGATCTCTAAACGAGCAGTACTTC
TRBJ1-5	12	-	TRBV5-8	-	CASKSGDSRNFF	TGTGCCAGCAAATCCGGGGACTCGCGAAATTTTTTT
TRBJ1-2	16	-	TRBV15	-	CATTTRHRDWNYGYTF	TGTGCCACGACAACTCGTCACAGGGATTGGAACTATGGCTACACCTTC
TRBJ1-5	16	TRBD1	TRBV5-6	once	CASSNVRGGAGQPQHF	TGTGCCAGCAGCAACGTTAGAGGGGGCGCGGGTCAGCCCCAGCATTTT
TRBJ2-1	15	-	TRBV5-1	-	CASSLGPRANNEQFF	TGCGCCAGCAGCTTGGGGCCCAGAGCGAACAATGAGCAGTTCTTC
TRBJ2-3	15	-	TRBV24-1	-	CATSDLRGGVDTQYF	TGTGCCACCAGTGATTTAAGGGGTGGTGTGGATACGCAGTATTTT
TRBJ1-5	14	-	TRBV24-1	-	CATRPAGSNQPQHF	TGTGCCACCAGGCCGGCAGGATCTAATCAGCCCCAGCATTTT
TRBJ2-3	15	-	TRBV10-2	-	CASSEPTTGTDTQYF	TGCGCCAGCAGTGAGCCGACAACAGGGACAGATACGCAGTATTTT
TRBJ1-2	13	-	TRBV28	-	CASSLPGHYGYTF	TGTGCCAGCAGTTTGCCAGGGCACTATGGCTACACCTTC
TRBJ1-2	15	-	TRBV10-3	-	CAISEGQIKRGGYTF	TGTGCCATCAGTGAGGGTCAGATCAAACGGGGGGGCTACACCTTC
TRBJ1-5	14	-	TRBV28	once	CASLRAWGNQPQHF	TGTGCCAGCCTCAGGGCTTGGGGCAATCAGCCCCAGCATTTT
TRBJ2-7	15	-	TRBV6-2/TRBV6-3	-	CASSYATLGLYEQYF	TGTGCCAGCAGTTACGCAACCCTAGGCCTATACGAGCAGTACTTC
TRBJ1-2	14	TRBD1	TRBV6-5	-	CASRQGATRYGYTF	TGTGCCAGCAGACAGGGGGCCACTCGCTATGGCTACACCTTC
TRBJ1-4	17	TRBD1	TRBV7-9	few	CASSPRTGASLNEKLFF	TGTGCCAGCAGCCCTAGGACAGGAGCCTCACTTAATGAAAAACTGTTTTTT
TRBJ1-2	12	-	TRBV30	-	CAWSDNNYGYTF	TGTGCCTGGAGTGACAATAACTATGGCTACACCTTC
TRBJ1-1	15	-	TRBV28	-	CASSSYRVGATEAFF	TGTGCCAGCAGCTCCTACAGGGTTGGGGCCACTGAAGCTTTCTTT
TRBJ1-2	16	-	TRBV5-1	-	CASKGRSGPPDYGYTF	TGCGCCAGCAAGGGGAGGTCGGGACCGCCCGACTATGGCTACACCTTC
TRBJ1-2	17	-	TRBV7-2	-	CASSLHFTGTSRDGYTF	TGTGCCAGCAGCCTACACTTTACAGGGACATCCAGGGATGGCTACACCTTC
TRBJ2-6	19	-	TRBV4-1	-	CASSRTSLAGDSGANVLTF	TGCGCCAGCAGCCGCACCTCTTTGGCAGGGGACTCTGGGGCCAACGTCCTGACTTTC
TRBJ2-7	15	-	TRBV5-1	once	CASSLLGRASYEQYF	TGCGCCAGCAGCTTGCTGGGCAGGGCGTCCTACGAGCAGTACTTC
TRBJ1-3	11	-	TRBV7-8	few	CASTMGSTIYF	TGTGCCAGCACTATGGGGAGCACCATATATTTT
TRBJ1-2	14	-	TRBV18	few	CASSPGSGDYGYTF	TGTGCCAGCTCACCGGGTTCGGGAGACTATGGCTACACCTTC
TRBJ2-5	15	TRBD2	TRBV6-2/TRBV6-3	-	CASSYIGGGQETQYF	TGTGCCAGCAGTTACATCGGGGGGGGACAAGAGACCCAGTACTTC
TRBJ1-1	16	-	TRBV3-1/TRBV3-2	-	CASSQVPNSAVRQAFF	TGTGCCAGCAGCCAAGTCCCAAACTCCGCGGTCCGTCAAGCTTTCTTT
TRBJ2-2	15	TRBD2	TRBV3-1/TRBV3-2	few	CASSQRGGRTGELFF	TGTGCCAGCAGCCAGCGGGGGGGCCGAACCGGGGAGCTGTTTTTT
TRBJ1-4	13	TRBD1	TRBV2	once	CASSEETGEKLFF	TGTGCCAGCAGTGAAGAGACAGGGGAAAAACTGTTTTTT
TRBJ1-5	12	-	TRBV30	-	CAWGEADQPQHF	TGTGCCTGGGGGGAGGCCGATCAGCCCCAGCATTTT
TRBJ2-4	13	-	TRBV19	-	CASSIQGADIQYF	TGTGCCAGTAGTATACAAGGGGCGGACATTCAGTACTTC
TRBJ2-7	15	-	TRBV25-1	-	CASSEWGDSSREQYF	TGTGCCAGCAGTGAATGGGGCGACAGTTCTCGCGAGCAGTACTTC
TRBJ2-5	15	TRBD2	TRBV5-4	-	CASSSASGLQETQYF	TGTGCCAGCAGCTCTGCTAGCGGATTACAAGAGACCCAGTACTTC
TRBJ2-3	16	-	TRBV28	-	CASSLTGRTSTDTQYF	TGTGCCAGCAGTTTGACAGGGAGGACAAGCACAGATACGCAGTATTTT
TRBJ1-2	14	TRBD1	TRBV2	-	CASTWGQGGVGYTF	TGTGCCAGCACGTGGGGACAGGGAGGAGTAGGCTACACCTTC
TRBJ2-1	12	-	TRBV7-3	-	CASSLSLNEQFF	TGTGCCAGCAGCTTAAGTCTCAATGAGCAGTTCTTC
TRBJ1-3	15	-	TRBV6-5	once	CASSPSAGDGNTIYF	TGTGCCAGCAGCCCCTCGGCGGGGGATGGAAACACCATATATTTT
TRBJ2-7	13	-	TRBV12-3/TRBV12-4	-	CASSLPGPYEQYF	TGTGCCAGCAGTTTACCAGGGCCCTACGAGCAGTACTTC
TRBJ2-1	15	TRBD1	TRBV18	-	CASSIGTGRGNEQFF	TGTGCCAGCTCGATTGGGACAGGGAGGGGCAATGAGCAGTTCTTC
TRBJ1-2	15	-	TRBV19	-	CASSTGAGANYGYTF	TGTGCCAGTAGTACAGGGGCAGGGGCGAACTATGGCTACACCTTC
TRBJ2-7	14	TRBD2	TRBV29-1	-	CSVEWEGGDYEQYF	TGCAGCGTTGAATGGGAGGGTGGTGACTACGAGCAGTACTTC